This T cell receptor beta chain was sequenced during a study of OX40 agonist ivuxolimab in advanced cancers. Study background: Hepatocellular carcinoma, melanoma, renal cell or head and neck cancer occurred in dose-escalation patients.

The study's findings and limits: The investigators did not determine what antigen specificity the expanded peripheral T cells had.

Losses at the gene ends were 1 base for V and 5 bases for J; bases not matched to a gene: 6. The CDR3 length is 15 residues. Germline CDR1 and CDR2: SGHNT and YENEEA. Comments on this clone: Its cognate antigen is unknown.

The repertoire was sequenced with immunoSEQ multiplex PCR; TCRdb's copy has only in-frame clones and lacks some. The repertoire consists of tens of thousands of clones, with 73% occurring once and the leading ten covering about 18%. The material sequenced was CD4+ or CD8+ T cells sorted from blood, taken in a trial of the OX40 agonist ivuxolimab. The clonotype was recovered from an adult with an advanced solid tumor such as melanoma, head and neck, liver or kidney cancer. The chain joins TRBV11-3 to TRBJ2-7; 9 bases match TRBD1. The CDR3 bases are TGTGCCAGCAGCTTAGTACGCGGGACAGGGAACGAGCAGTACTTC. This codes for CASSLVRGTGNEQYF. The full variable domain, with the rest looked up from reference TRBV11-3 and TRBJ2-7, is EAGVVQSPRYKIIEKKQPVAFWCNPISGHNTLYWYLQNLGQGPELLIRYENEEAVDDSQLPKDRFSAERLKGVDSTLKIQPAELGDSAVYLCASSLVRGTGNEQYFGPGTRLTVT.